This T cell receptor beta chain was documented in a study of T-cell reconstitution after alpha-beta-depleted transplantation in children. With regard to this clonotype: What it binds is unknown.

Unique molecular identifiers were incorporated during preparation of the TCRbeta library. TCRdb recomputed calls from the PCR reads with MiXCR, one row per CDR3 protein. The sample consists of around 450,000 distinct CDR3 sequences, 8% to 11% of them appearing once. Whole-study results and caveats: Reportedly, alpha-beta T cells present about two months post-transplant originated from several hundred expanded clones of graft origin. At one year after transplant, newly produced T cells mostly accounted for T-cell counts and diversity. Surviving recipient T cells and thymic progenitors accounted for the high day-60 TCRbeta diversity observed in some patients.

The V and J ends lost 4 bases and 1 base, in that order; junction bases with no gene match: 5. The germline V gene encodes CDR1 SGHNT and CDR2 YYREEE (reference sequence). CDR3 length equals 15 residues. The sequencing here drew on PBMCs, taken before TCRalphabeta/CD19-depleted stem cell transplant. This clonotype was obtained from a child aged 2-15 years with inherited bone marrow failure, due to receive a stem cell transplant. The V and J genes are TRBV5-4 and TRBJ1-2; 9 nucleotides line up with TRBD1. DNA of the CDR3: TGTGCCAGCAGCCGACGGACAGGGGATAACTATGGCTACACCTTC. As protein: CASSRRTGDNYGYTF.